These 21 T cell receptor beta chains were all obtained from the same sample, sequenced in a study of blood T cell repertoires in COVID-19. Clones were sequenced by immunoSEQ multiplex PCR, and TCRdb holds only the in-frame ones, with some missing. Here the sample spans hundreds of thousands of clones, approximately 85% being singletons. Sequencing was done on a sample of PBMCs or T cells enriched from blood (not recorded which). These TCRs come from a woman in her 50s who had recovered from COVID-19.

This chain joins TRBV9 and TRBJ2-3; TRBD2 matches 12 bases. V shed 0 bases, J shed 4 bases, and the junction held 15 bases outside the gene matches. Germline lookup yields CDR1 SGDLS and CDR2 YYNGEE. The CDR3 covers 20 residues. This chain's CDR3 is CASSVGSLAGGRIGADTQYF. The CDR3 DNA reads as TGTGCCAGCAGCGTAGGTTCGCTAGCGGGAGGGCGGATAGGGGCAGATACGCAGTATTTT.

This clone has only a few counts. The chain joins TRBV19 to TRBJ1-6; 10 positions agree with TRBD1. Germline CDR1 reads LNHDA; CDR2 reads SQIVND (reference sequence). V lost 9 bases and J lost 9; bases outside the gene matches: 14. This CDR3 comprises 16 residues. In nucleotides, the CDR3 is TGTGCCAGGCCCCCGGGACAGGGGAGGAATTGTTCACCCCTCCACTTT. Its translation is CARPPGQGRNCSPLHF. The whole variable domain, remainder taken from reference TRBV19 and TRBJ1-6, is DGGITQSPKYLFRKEGQNVTLSCEQNLNHDAMYWYRQDPGQGLRLIYYSQIVNDFQKGDIAEGYSVSREKKESFPLTVTSAQKNPTAFYLCARPPGQGRNCSPLHFGNGTRLTVT.

This clone was recorded only once. The chain links TRBV30 to TRBJ2-3; 7 positions match TRBD2. With 5 bases clipped from V and 7 bases from J, the junction kept 12 bases outside the gene matches. The CDR3 runs 14 residues. Germline V gene lookup returns CDR1 GTSNPN and CDR2 SVGIG (reference sequence). This CDR3 is CAWGGLGGWYTQYF. In DNA, the CDR3 is TGTGCCTGGGGTGGACTAGGAGGATGGTATACGCAGTATTTT.

The chain is built from TRBV30 and TRBJ2-3; D not certain. CDR1 GTSNPN and CDR2 SVGIG come from the germline V gene (reference sequence). Deletions cut 4 bases from V and 8 bases from J, with 22 bases between. The CDR3 is 15 amino acids. CDR3 amino acids: CAWTPPGALHATQYF. The DNA of the CDR3 is TGTGCCTGGACCCCCCCCGGAGCCCTACATGCTACGCAGTATTTT.

This clone showed up just once. V gene TRBV19 combines with J gene TRBJ1-1; TRBD1 might be the D (6 bases). The V end was cut by 4 bases, the J end by 5 bases, with 17 bases between. The germline V gene has CDR1 LNHDA and CDR2 SQIVND (reference sequence). The CDR3 contains 15 residues. The CDR3 protein is CASSNDRSPRTEAFF. CDR3 bases: TGTGCCAGTAGTAATGACAGGTCTCCAAGGACTGAAGCTTTCTTT. Together with reference TRBV19 and TRBJ1-1, the CDR3 gives the full variable domain: DGGITQSPKYLFRKEGQNVTLSCEQNLNHDAMYWYRQDPGQGLRLIYYSQIVNDFQKGDIAEGYSVSREKKESFPLTVTSAQKNPTAFYLCASSNDRSPRTEAFFGQGTRLTVV.

This chain joins TRBV18 and TRBJ1-5; possible D gene TRBD1, 5 bases. The germline V and J ends were trimmed by 3 bases and 4 bases, with 10 bases remaining between them. This CDR3 comprises 14 residues. Per germline, CDR1 KGHSH and CDR2 LQKENI. The CDR3 DNA reads as TGTGCCAGCTCACCCTCTGACAGAAATCAGCCCCAGCATTTT. Encoded protein: CASSPSDRNQPQHF.

In DNA, the CDR3 is TGTGCCAGCTCGGCCGGGTCAGGGGCCTATGGCTACACCTTC. Amino acids: CASSAGSGAYGYTF. The chain combines TRBV18 with TRBJ1-2; TRBD1 is a possible D gene (6 bases). V was cut by 6 bases and J by 4 bases, with 15 bases left in between. The V gene's germline CDR1 is KGHSH and CDR2 LQKENI. The CDR3 totals 14 residues.

This chain joins TRBV24-1 and TRBJ1-5; D gene uncertain. CDR1 is KGHDR, CDR2 SFDVKD, per germline. V lost 7 bases, J lost 2 bases, and 20 bases lay in between. This CDR3 region has 17 residues. CDR3 sequence: CATSQRERELGNQPQHF. The CDR3 DNA is TGTGCCACCAGCCAGCGGGAGCGGGAACTGGGCAATCAGCCCCAGCATTTT.

V is TRBV4-2 and J is TRBJ2-2; the match to TRBD1 covers 8 bases. Germline CDR1 is LGHNA and CDR2 is YNFKEQ. This CDR3 has 17 amino acids. V lost 3 bases and J lost 6; bases outside the gene matches: 12. DNA for the CDR3: TGTGCCAGCAGCCAGCACGGACAGGGTCTTGCGTCCGGGGAGCTGTTTTTT. Encoded protein: CASSQHGQGLASGELFF.

This chain uses TRBV7-8 with TRBJ1-2, with TRBD1 matching over 8 bases. The CDR3 spans 20 residues. J gave up 5 bases and V 2 bases, and 22 bases lay outside the gene matches. Per germline, CDR1 SGHVS and CDR2 FQNEAQ. CDR3 amino acids: CASSLSRTGTLSIRLYGYTF. The CDR3 DNA reads as TGTGCCAGCAGCTTAAGCCGGACAGGGACCCTCTCCATCCGACTATATGGCTACACCTTC.

The chain uses TRBV7-8 and TRBJ2-1; 8 bases fit TRBD1. V lost 5 bases, J lost 8 bases, and 8 bases stayed unmatched. The CDR3 runs 14 residues. From germline, CDR1 is SGHVS and CDR2 FQNEAQ. The CDR3 nucleotides are TGTGCCAGCAGCCCCCTCGAGACAGGGGATGAGCAGTTCTTC. The encoded protein is CASSPLETGDEQFF.

The rearrangement joins TRBV4-2 to TRBJ2-3; 13 bases map to TRBD2. CDR1 and CDR2 (germline): LGHNA, YNFKEQ. V gave up 0 bases and J gave up 2 bases; unmatched junction bases: 8. The CDR3 extends over 19 amino acids. DNA of the CDR3: TGTGCCAGCAGCCAAGATTGGACTAGCGGGAGCGGGAACACAGATACGCAGTATTTT. It encodes CASSQDWTSGSGNTDTQYF.

This chain joins TRBV6-2 or TRBV6-3 and TRBJ2-1; the D is unclear. The CDR3 extends over 14 amino acids. From germline, CDR1 is MNHEY and CDR2 SVGEGT. Trimming pared 2 bases from V and 3 bases from J, leaving 8 bases between. This chain's CDR3 is CASSYGQYYNEQFF. As DNA, the CDR3 is TGTGCCAGCAGTTACGGGCAGTACTACAATGAGCAGTTCTTC.

The gene calls are TRBV12-5 and TRBJ1-6, with TRBD1 identical over 11 bases. V lost 10 bases, J lost 8 bases, and 4 bases stayed unmatched. Germline V lookup: CDR1 LGHNT, CDR2 FRNRAP. The CDR3 has 13 residues. This chain's CDR3 is CATKGQGDSPLHF. The CDR3 coding sequence is TGTGCTACCAAGGGACAGGGGGATTCACCCCTCCACTTT.

This clone was found once. The rearrangement links TRBV2 to TRBJ1-6; the D gene is possibly TRBD1 (6 bases). CDR1 and CDR2 (germline): SNHLY, FYNNEI. The length of the CDR3 is 15 residues. V was clipped by 7 bases and J by 7 bases, with 17 bases between them. The CDR3 coding sequence is TGTGCCAGCATTGGCAGGGGCGGGAGAAATTCACCCCTCCACTTT. Translated: CASIGRGGRNSPLHF.

In its sample, this clone was seen a few times. This chain connects TRBV7-2 to TRBJ1-1, with a weak D call TRBD1 (6 bases). Germline V gene data show CDR1 as SGHTA and CDR2 as FQGNSA. The V end lost 3 bases, the J end lost 7 bases, and 12 bases lay between the germline ends. The CDR3 loop spans 13 amino acids. The CDR3 reads CASSLDSYLEAFF. CDR3 coding DNA: TGTGCCAGCAGCTTGGACAGCTACCTTGAAGCTTTCTTT.

V and J are TRBV9 and TRBJ1-1, with D uncertain. V gave up 5 bases and J gave up 3 bases, with 11 bases separating them. In germline, CDR1 is SGDLS, CDR2 YYNGEE. The CDR3 has 13 residues. The CDR3 is CASRRVYDTEAFF. Written as DNA, the CDR3 is TGTGCCAGCAGGCGGGTTTATGACACTGAAGCTTTCTTT.

The chain joins TRBV18 to TRBJ1-4; D gene unclear. Trimming pared 3 bases from V and 0 bases from J, leaving 11 bases between. Germline lookup yields CDR1 KGHSH and CDR2 LQKENI. This CDR3 comprises 16 residues. In DNA, the CDR3 is TGTGCCAGCTCACCCTACTACGGGACAACTAATGAAAAACTGTTTTTT. Protein: CASSPYYGTTNEKLFF.

This clone is a singleton in its sample. The chain is built from TRBV5-4 and TRBJ2-4; 10 nucleotides agree with TRBD2. Germline assignment: CDR1 SGHNT and CDR2 YYREEE (reference sequence). The ends lost 4 bases at V and 7 bases at J; junction bases unmatched: 8. CDR3 length: 15 amino acids. This chain's CDR3 is CASSPGTSVGNIQYF. CDR3 bases: TGTGCCAGCAGCCCCGGGACTAGCGTTGGGAACATTCAGTACTTC.

The V call is TRBV15, the J call TRBJ1-2, with D maybe TRBD1 (6 bases). CDR3 size: 14 residues. Trimming cost V 1 base and J 4 bases, with 10 bases left between them. Germline CDR1 LNHNV, CDR2 YYDKDF (reference sequence). Written as DNA, the CDR3 is TGTGCCACCAGCAGAGGGACAGAGAGCTATGGCTACACCTTC. Its translation is CATSRGTESYGYTF.

The chain employs TRBV27 and TRBJ2-2, with D possibly TRBD2 on 6 matching bases. In germline, CDR1 is MNHEY, CDR2 SMNVEV (reference sequence). The CDR3 loop spans 15 amino acids. V lost 5 bases to trimming and J lost 6 bases, with 16 bases between them. The CDR3 bases are TGTGCCAGCAGTCCAAGGGGACTGGGGCCCGGGGAGCTGTTTTTT. Residues: CASSPRGLGPGELFF.